This entry concerns a single T cell receptor (beta chain). Its target is not known. Regarding time point: blood 2 weeks post-SBRT. Described treatment: 15 Gy SBRT to primary tumor, nephrectomy 4 weeks later. The patient's renal cell carcinoma had clear cell pathology. The sample comes from a study of radiation and T cells in renal cell carcinoma. Study results and limitations: No pretreatment tumor biopsies were available for baseline clonotypes.

Measured with immunoSEQ multiplex PCR; TCRdb has only the in-frame clones, and not every one. The table shows around 80,000 clones, with about 81% occurring only once. The specimen was blood, collected from a patient whose treatment included radiotherapy and nephrectomy. The clonotype originates from a man between 60 and 70 years old with renal cell carcinoma.

CDR3 region: CASSPLRDVSSGANVLTF. In DNA form, the CDR3 reads TGTGCCAGCAGTCCCTTAAGGGACGTTAGCTCTGGGGCCAACGTCCTGACTTTC. The chain uses TRBV27 and TRBJ2-6; either TRBD1 or TRBD2 may fit D (5 bases each). From germline, CDR1 is MNHEY and CDR2 SMNVEV (reference sequence). The CDR3 consists of 18 residues. Trimming shortened V by 5 bases and J by 0 bases, and 17 bases separated the two germline ends.